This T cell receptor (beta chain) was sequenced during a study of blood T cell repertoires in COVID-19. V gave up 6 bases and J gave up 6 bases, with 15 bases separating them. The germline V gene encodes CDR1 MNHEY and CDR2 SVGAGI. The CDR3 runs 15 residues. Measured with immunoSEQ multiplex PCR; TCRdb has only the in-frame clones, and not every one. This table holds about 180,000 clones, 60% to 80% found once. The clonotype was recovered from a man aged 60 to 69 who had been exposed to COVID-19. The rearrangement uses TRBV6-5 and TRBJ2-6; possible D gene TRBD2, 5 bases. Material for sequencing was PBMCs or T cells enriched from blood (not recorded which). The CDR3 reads CASRIGLLLANVLTF. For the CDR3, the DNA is TGTGCCAGCAGAATTGGACTTCTCCTGGCCAACGTCCTGACTTTC.